This T cell receptor beta chain stems from a study of cytomegalovirus exposure and HLA in healthy donors. Regarding the study as a whole: Per a later analysis, 15,000 to 20,000 TCR beta sequences showed association with HLA alleles at 0.05 false discovery rate.

Researchers ran the PCR with 60 Vbeta and 13 Jbeta primers. Sequencing used immunoSEQ multiplex PCR; TCRdb keeps in-frame clones, though not all of them. The sample records 100,000 to 150,000 clones, approximately 77% being singletons. From germline, CDR1 is LNHDA and CDR2 SQIVND (reference sequence). This CDR3 is built from 17 residues. The junction had 8 bases not matched to a gene; V was cut back by 3 bases and J by 4 bases. Comment on this clone: Antigen specificity is unknown.

Material for sequencing was PBMCs. The clonotype was recovered from a woman aged 60-70 years in good health and CMV-seronegative. This chain connects TRBV19 to TRBJ2-3, with 12 bases aligning to TRBD2. The CDR3 DNA follows: TGTGCCAGTAGTATTGGGTCGACTAGCGGGAGAGCAGATACGCAGTATTTT. Its translation: CASSIGSTSGRADTQYF.